The rows below give T cell receptor beta chains drawn from one sample of a study of T cells after posttransplantation cyclophosphamide. The protocol was immunoSEQ multiplex PCR, while the TCRdb copy is restricted to in-frame clones and leaves out a portion. Counted here are about 9,900 clones, roughly 90% occurring once; the ten biggest clones make up under 30%. Sequencing used PBMCs, obtained after an allogeneic stem cell transplant with a calcineurin inhibitor and methotrexate. All receptors derive from a male patient younger than 45 who received an allogeneic stem cell transplant from an unrelated donor, was CMV-positive, and had no GVHD. Some T cells may have originated in the graft donor. CDR3s include the opening cysteine and the closing phenylalanine or tryptophan. Each record gives: D gene, clone size, J gene, V gene, CDR3 protein, CDR3 DNA. D genes are given only for firm matches. Clone size is stated in some rows and not others, as once, few, many or a class when expanded.

D: .
size: .
J: TRBJ2-7
V: TRBV6-5
CDR3: CASLGQAPYEQYF
DNA: TGTGCCAGCCTTGGGCAGGCTCCCTACGAGCAGTACTTC

D: TRBD1
size: .
J: TRBJ2-3
V: TRBV14
CDR3: CASSRDRGAQYF
DNA: TGTGCCAGCAGCCGTGACAGGGGGGCGCAGTATTTT

D: .
size: .
J: TRBJ1-2
V: TRBV4-1
CDR3: CASSQVVGTITNYGYTF
DNA: TGCGCCAGCAGCCAAGTTGTCGGGACAATCACTAACTATGGCTACACCTTC

D: TRBD1
size: .
J: TRBJ2-5
V: TRBV10-3
CDR3: CAISESAGGETQYF
DNA: TGTGCCATCAGTGAGTCGGCAGGGGGAGAGACCCAGTACTTC

D: TRBD1
size: .
J: TRBJ1-2
V: TRBV6-5
CDR3: CASSSPSWTGTNGYTF
DNA: TGTGCCAGCAGTTCCCCCTCCTGGACAGGGACGAATGGCTACACCTTC

D: TRBD1
size: .
J: TRBJ1-2
V: TRBV11-1
CDR3: CASSPPGQGHGYTF
DNA: TGTGCCAGCAGCCCTCCCGGACAGGGCCATGGCTACACCTTC

D: .
size: .
J: TRBJ1-5
V: TRBV19
CDR3: CASSIERDQPQHF
DNA: TGTGCCAGTAGTATTGAGCGCGATCAGCCCCAGCATTTT

D: .
size: .
J: TRBJ2-3
V: TRBV5-6
CDR3: CASSTTGPDTQYF
DNA: TGTGCCAGCAGCACCACAGGGCCAGATACGCAGTATTTT

D: TRBD1
size: .
J: TRBJ2-7
V: TRBV28
CDR3: CASTDRGALGHF
DNA: TGTGCCAGCACCGACAGGGGGGCATTAGGGCACTTC

D: .
size: .
J: TRBJ2-1
V: TRBV11-2
CDR3: CASSLNSPNYNEQFF
DNA: TGTGCCAGCAGCCTAAACTCCCCCAACTACAATGAGCAGTTCTTC

D: .
size: .
J: TRBJ1-3
V: TRBV15
CDR3: CATSRVPRREFSGNTIYF
DNA: TGTGCCACCAGCAGAGTACCGAGACGGGAATTCTCTGGAAACACCATATATTTT

D: .
size: .
J: TRBJ1-6
V: TRBV18
CDR3: CASSPPSGGRGSPLHF
DNA: TGTGCCAGCTCACCACCGTCTGGCGGACGGGGGTCACCCCTCCACTTT

D: TRBD2
size: .
J: TRBJ2-1
V: TRBV6-5
CDR3: CASSYGRELYNEQFF
DNA: TGTGCCAGCAGTTACGGGCGGGAGCTCTACAATGAGCAGTTCTTC

D: TRBD1
size: .
J: TRBJ2-7
V: TRBV4-3
CDR3: CASSYSGTGETYEQYF
DNA: TGCGCCAGCAGCTATTCCGGGACAGGTGAGACCTACGAGCAGTACTTC

D: .
size: .
J: TRBJ1-6
V: TRBV2
CDR3: CASSDSHGSPLHF
DNA: TGTGCCAGCAGTGACAGTCACGGGTCACCCCTCCACTTT

D: TRBD1
size: .
J: TRBJ1-1
V: TRBV5-4
CDR3: CASSRDRSNTEAFF
DNA: TGTGCCAGCAGCCGGGACAGGAGTAACACTGAAGCTTTCTTT

D: TRBD1
size: once
J: TRBJ1-5
V: TRBV7-9
CDR3: CASSLGNRGGQPQHF
DNA: TGTGCCAGCAGCTTGGGTAACAGGGGTGGCCAGCCCCAGCATTTT

D: .
size: .
J: TRBJ1-1
V: TRBV6-1
CDR3: CASGEDRKMNTEAFF
DNA: TGTGCCAGCGGAGAGGACAGAAAAATGAACACTGAAGCTTTCTTT

D: TRBD2
size: .
J: TRBJ2-1
V: TRBV10-3
CDR3: CAISRETSRRYNEQFF
DNA: TGTGCCATCAGTCGTGAGACTAGCAGGAGATACAATGAGCAGTTCTTC

D: TRBD2
size: .
J: TRBJ2-3
V: TRBV7-2
CDR3: CAGPSGRVF
DNA: TGTGCAGGCCCGAGCGGGAGGGTGTTT

D: .
size: once
J: TRBJ1-1
V: TRBV7-9
CDR3: CASSFGTEAFF
DNA: TGTGCCAGCAGCTTCGGGACTGAAGCTTTCTTT

D: .
size: .
J: TRBJ1-3
V: TRBV30
CDR3: CAWSTGVTIYF
DNA: TGTGCCTGGAGTACCGGAGTCACCATATATTTT

D: TRBD2
size: .
J: TRBJ2-3
V: TRBV5-1
CDR3: CASSWGLAEGTDTQYF
DNA: TGCGCCAGCAGCTGGGGACTAGCGGAGGGCACAGATACGCAGTATTTT

D: .
size: .
J: TRBJ2-3
V: TRBV2
CDR3: CASKGGSTDTQYF
DNA: TGTGCCAGCAAAGGGGGTAGCACAGATACGCAGTATTTT

D: TRBD2
size: .
J: TRBJ2-5
V: TRBV7-9
CDR3: CASSFSGGRETQYF
DNA: TGTGCCAGCAGCTTTAGCGGGGGCCGGGAGACCCAGTACTTC

D: .
size: .
J: TRBJ2-5
V: TRBV5-3
CDR3: CARRAALQETQYF
DNA: TGTGCCAGAAGGGCCGCCCTCCAAGAGACCCAGTACTTC

D: .
size: .
J: TRBJ1-2
V: TRBV2
CDR3: CASSESRTAYGYTF
DNA: TGTGCCAGCAGTGAATCAAGGACAGCCTATGGCTACACCTTC

D: TRBD2
size: .
J: TRBJ2-1
V: TRBV18
CDR3: CASSPASGTYNEQFF
DNA: TGTGCCAGCTCACCGGCTAGCGGGACCTACAATGAGCAGTTCTTC

D: .
size: .
J: TRBJ1-1
V: TRBV7-8
CDR3: CASSWEMNTEAFF
DNA: TGTGCCAGCAGCTGGGAGATGAACACTGAAGCTTTCTTT

D: .
size: .
J: TRBJ2-2
V: TRBV7-3
CDR3: CASSLMPRRGRAGELFF
DNA: TGTGCCAGCAGCTTAATGCCGCGGAGGGGAAGGGCCGGGGAGCTGTTTTTT

D: .
size: once
J: TRBJ2-3
V: TRBV13
CDR3: CASSLGLAKTDTQYF
DNA: TGTGCCAGCAGCTTAGGGCTAGCGAAAACAGATACGCAGTATTTT

D: TRBD1
size: .
J: TRBJ2-5
V: TRBV11-2
CDR3: CASTPTKGARKTQYF
DNA: TGTGCCAGCACACCCACCAAGGGGGCCCGTAAGACCCAGTACTTC

D: TRBD1
size: once
J: TRBJ2-7
V: TRBV7-9
CDR3: CASSRDRLNSYEQYF
DNA: TGTGCCAGCAGCCGGGACAGGTTGAACTCCTACGAGCAGTACTTC

D: .
size: .
J: TRBJ2-5
V: TRBV7-9
CDR3: CASSLIGGPSQETQYF
DNA: TGTGCCAGCAGCTTAATCGGAGGGCCTAGCCAAGAGACCCAGTACTTC

D: .
size: once
J: TRBJ1-1
V: TRBV29-1
CDR3: CSVRAGIDTEAFF
DNA: TGCAGCGTTCGAGCAGGGATTGACACTGAAGCTTTCTTT

D: .
size: once
J: TRBJ2-1
V: TRBV7-9
CDR3: CASSLGALGSHEQFF
DNA: TGTGCCAGCAGCTTAGGGGCTCTCGGGAGCCATGAGCAGTTCTTC

D: TRBD1
size: .
J: TRBJ1-5
V: TRBV6-6
CDR3: CASSDDRGTSQPQHF
DNA: TGTGCCAGCAGTGACGACAGGGGAACGAGTCAGCCCCAGCATTTT

D: .
size: .
J: TRBJ2-7
V: TRBV5-8
CDR3: CASSFSGSSYEQYF
DNA: TGTGCCAGCAGCTTCTCAGGAAGCTCCTACGAGCAGTACTTC

D: TRBD1
size: .
J: TRBJ1-2
V: TRBV18
CDR3: CASSPDWTGGYGYTF
DNA: TGTGCCAGCTCACCGGATTGGACAGGGGGTTATGGCTACACCTTC

D: TRBD1
size: once
J: TRBJ1-2
V: TRBV5-1
CDR3: CASSPQGSYGYTF
DNA: TGCGCCAGCAGCCCACAGGGGAGCTATGGCTACACCTTC

D: TRBD2
size: .
J: TRBJ2-2
V: TRBV7-3
CDR3: CASSRGLAGFSTGELFF
DNA: TGTGCCAGCAGCCGCGGACTAGCGGGATTTTCGACCGGGGAGCTGTTTTTT

D: TRBD1
size: medium-sized
J: TRBJ2-7
V: TRBV19
CDR3: CASGQGSEQYF
DNA: TGTGCCAGTGGACAGGGAAGCGAGCAGTACTTC